By proportion, the clone carrying this T cell receptor beta chain is medium-sized (0.01 to 0.1%). These data belong to a study of spatial heterogeneity in lung cancer. The sample's time point: sample taken at primary tumor resection. No cells were sorted before sequencing. The whole RNA sequenced was extracted from tumor, nontumor lung or frozen PBMC. Germline loops: CDR1 SEHNR, CDR2 FQNEAQ (reference sequence). CDR3 length: 14 residues. The V end was cut by 5 bases, the J end by 3 bases, with 13 bases between. Each molecule of TCR cDNA was tagged with one unique molecular identifier. TCRdb reprocessed the 5' RACE reads with MiXCR, giving one entry per CDR3 protein. The sample shows 1,700 or so distinct CDR3 sequences, roughly 23% of them seen only once.

The sequence derives from a male donor with early-stage non-small cell lung cancer. This sequence joins TRBV7-9 and TRBJ2-5, with D tentatively TRBD2 (7 bases). Sequences were derived from normal lung tissue next to the tumor, sampled at surgery. CDR3 in DNA: TGTGCCAGCAGCCCCCAGGGGACTAAAGAGACCCAGTACTTC. Residues: CASSPQGTKETQYF.